This entry concerns a single TCR beta chain. The antigen is not known. These data belong to a study of cytomegalovirus exposure and HLA in healthy donors. Across the study: An analysis done earlier identified 95 million to 140 million unique TCR beta sequences from about 179 million T cells.

Germline loops: CDR1 MGHRA, CDR2 YSYEKL. V gave up 4 bases and J gave up 4 bases, with 9 bases separating them. This CDR3 spans 13 amino acids. Notes on the study in general: Later analysis found that TCR beta chains associated with HLA were more clonally expanded than other, equally common chains. TCR beta sequences reportedly predicted most subjects' HLA-A and HLA-B alleles accurately.

The PCR used 60 Vbeta and 13 Jbeta primers. Sequencing was performed with immunoSEQ multiplex PCR; in TCRdb, only in-frame clones are kept and a portion is missing. The sample includes roughly 62,000 clones, 65% to 80% of them seen just once. The J gene is TRBJ2-3, the V gene TRBV4-1; D is possibly TRBD2 (5 bases). The receptor's source is a woman aged 25 to 39 in good health and CMV-seronegative. Sample: PBMCs. The CDR3 DNA sequence: TGCGCCAGCAGCCGGGGAGCCGCAGATACGCAGTATTTT. Translating gives CASSRGAADTQYF.